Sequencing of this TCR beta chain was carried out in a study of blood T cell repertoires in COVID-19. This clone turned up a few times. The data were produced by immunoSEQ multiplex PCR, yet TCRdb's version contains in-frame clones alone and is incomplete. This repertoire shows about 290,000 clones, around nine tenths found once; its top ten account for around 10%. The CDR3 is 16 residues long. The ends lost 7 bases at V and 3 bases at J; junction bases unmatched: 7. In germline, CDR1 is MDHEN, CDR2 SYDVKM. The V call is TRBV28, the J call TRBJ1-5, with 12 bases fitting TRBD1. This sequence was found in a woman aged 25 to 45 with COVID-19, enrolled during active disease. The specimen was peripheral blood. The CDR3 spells CASTPGTGGHNQPQHF. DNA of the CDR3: TGTGCCAGCACTCCGGGGACAGGGGGCCACAATCAGCCCCAGCATTTT.